This T cell receptor (beta chain) stems from a study of blood T cell repertoires in COVID-19. Germline lookup yields CDR1 LNHDA and CDR2 SQIVND (reference sequence). The CDR3 has 17 amino acids. Trimming at V came to 4 bases and at J to 1 base, leaving 4 bases not matched to a gene. This clone was found a few times. Followed over time, Seattle patients had been enrolled while infection was active. Produced via immunoSEQ multiplex PCR; TCRdb's table is partial and in-frame only. The data show about 250,000 clones, about 83% seen once. Material for sequencing was peripheral blood. This TCR came from an elderly woman with COVID-19, enrolled during active disease. The chain recombines TRBV19 with TRBJ2-6, with 10 bases identical to TRBD1. The DNA of the CDR3 is TGTGCCAGTAGTAGAGGACAGGGGGAATCTGGGGCCAACGTCCTGACTTTC. Protein sequence: CASSRGQGESGANVLTF.